These T cell receptor beta chains were read from a single sample in a study of Graves' ophthalmopathy and Graves' hyperthyroidism. In TCRdb, the multiplex PCR reads were re-called with MiXCR into one record per CDR3 protein. The sample shows about 200,000 distinct CDR3 sequences, around 28% of them seen only once. The sample consisted of peripheral blood. These receptors all come from a man in his fifties or sixties with Graves' ophthalmopathy. Both conserved end residues are part of each CDR3. D genes are given only for firm matches. Rows may omit the clone size; those that give it use once, few, many or a size class.

abundance	v_gene	d_gene	j_gene	CDR3aa	CDR3nt
-	TRBV11-2	-	TRBJ1-6	CASSPRLSSYNSPLHF	TGTGCCAGCAGCCCCAGACTGAGCTCCTATAATTCACCCCTCCACTTT
many	TRBV29-1	-	TRBJ2-7	CSVRMRRDRGEQYF	TGCAGCGTGCGGATGCGCAGGGATAGGGGTGAGCAGTACTTC
-	TRBV7-2	-	TRBJ2-5	CASSLGQQQETQYF	TGTGCCAGCAGCTTAGGCCAGCAGCAGGAGACCCAGTACTTC
few	TRBV11-2	TRBD2	TRBJ2-5	CASSLGTSGSETQYF	TGTGCCAGCAGCTTAGGGACTAGCGGGAGCGAGACCCAGTACTTC
-	TRBV20-1	-	TRBJ2-7	CSARKASYEQYF	TGCAGTGCTCGGAAGGCCTCCTACGAGCAGTACTTC
many	TRBV6-1	TRBD1	TRBJ1-5	CASLQGQSNQPQHF	TGTGCCAGCCTACAGGGGCAGAGCAATCAGCCCCAGCATTTT
many	TRBV29-1	-	TRBJ1-3	CSGQENRNTIYF	TGCAGCGGACAGGAAAACAGAAACACCATATATTTT
many	TRBV28	-	TRBJ2-7	CASRRGDSGAYEQYF	TGTGCCAGCAGGAGAGGGGACAGCGGGGCCTACGAGCAGTACTTC
many	TRBV15	-	TRBJ2-2	CATSNRAEFTGELFF	TGTGCCACCAGCAATCGGGCAGAATTCACCGGGGAGCTGTTTTTT
few	TRBV6-5	-	TRBJ1-2	CASSYQGLYGYTF	TGTGCCAGCAGTTATCAGGGACTCTATGGCTACACCTTC
-	TRBV28	-	TRBJ1-1	CASSWRTIEAFF	TGTGCCAGCAGTTGGCGGACTATTGAAGCTTTCTTT
many	TRBV12-3/TRBV12-4	TRBD1	TRBJ1-2	CASSGPRQGRDYGYTF	TGTGCCAGCAGTGGCCCCAGACAGGGTCGGGACTATGGCTACACCTTC
-	TRBV12-3/TRBV12-4	-	TRBJ1-1	CASSSLRGPNTEAFF	TGTGCCAGCAGTTCACTCAGGGGCCCGAACACTGAAGCTTTCTTT
many	TRBV7-8	TRBD2	TRBJ2-3	CASSLLGLAGVNADTQYF	TGTGCCAGCAGCTTACTTGGACTAGCGGGAGTAAACGCAGATACGCAGTATTTT
-	TRBV7-2	-	TRBJ2-5	CASSGAGVRETQYF	TGTGCCAGCAGCGGTGCAGGGGTGAGAGAGACCCAGTACTTC
-	TRBV10-1	-	TRBJ2-7	CASSESAGYEQYF	TGCGCCAGCAGTGAGTCGGCGGGCTACGAGCAGTACTTC
many	TRBV6-5	TRBD1	TRBJ1-1	CASGYRGHTEAFF	TGTGCCAGCGGGTACAGGGGGCACACTGAAGCTTTCTTT
-	TRBV6-1	-	TRBJ1-5	CASSENRGGNQPQHF	TGTGCCAGCAGTGAAAACCGAGGGGGCAATCAGCCCCAGCATTTT
many	TRBV19	TRBD1	TRBJ1-5	CASKMGTGRDPVNNQPQHF	TGTGCCAGTAAAATGGGGACAGGGCGAGACCCAGTCAACAATCAGCCCCAGCATTTT